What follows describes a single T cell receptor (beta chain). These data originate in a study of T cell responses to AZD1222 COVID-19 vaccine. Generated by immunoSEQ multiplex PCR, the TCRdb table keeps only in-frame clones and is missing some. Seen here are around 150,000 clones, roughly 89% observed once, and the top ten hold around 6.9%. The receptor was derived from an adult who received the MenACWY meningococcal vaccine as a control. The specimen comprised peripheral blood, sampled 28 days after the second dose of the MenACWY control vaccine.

CDR3: CASSQQRDRFTEAFF. The DNA for the CDR3 is TGCGCCAGCAGCCAACAGAGGGACCGCTTCACTGAAGCTTTCTTT. The chain has TRBV4-3 and TRBJ1-1, with D possibly TRBD1 on 5 matching bases. The CDR3 loop spans 15 amino acids. The V end was cut by 2 bases, the J end by 4 bases, with 14 bases between. Germline CDR1 reads LGHNA; CDR2 reads YSLEER.